The rows below give T cell receptor beta chains drawn from one sample of a study of T cell responses to AZD1222 COVID-19 vaccine. Produced via immunoSEQ multiplex PCR; TCRdb's table is partial and in-frame only. The sample contains just over 90,000 clones, 75% to 90% of which appear only once. The sample here was peripheral blood, taken 28 days after the second AZD1222 dose. The receptors derive from an adult who received the AZD1222 COVID-19 vaccine. Both conserved end residues are part of each CDR3. D genes are given only for firm matches. Some rows mark clone size as missing; the rest say once, few, many or name a class of expanded clone.

clone_size j_call d_call v_call cdr3_aa cdr3_nt
. TRBJ2-5 . TRBV30 CAWSDRWETQYF TGTGCCTGGAGTGACCGTTGGGAGACCCAGTACTTC
few TRBJ1-5 TRBD1 TRBV5-1 CASSPGGDRYQPQHF TGCGCCAGCAGCCCCGGTGGGGACAGATATCAGCCCCAGCATTTT
. TRBJ1-1 . TRBV19 CASSQGTSTEAFF TGTGCCAGTAGTCAGGGGACCAGCACTGAAGCTTTCTTT
. TRBJ2-5 TRBD2 TRBV11-3 CASSSGTSGVRTQYF TGTGCCAGCAGCTCCGGGACTAGCGGGGTCAGGACCCAGTACTTC
. TRBJ2-7 TRBD2 TRBV7-6 CASSFSSGTWDEQYF TGTGCCAGCAGCTTTTCCAGCGGGACGTGGGACGAGCAGTACTTC
. TRBJ2-3 . TRBV27 CASSAWTAPDTQYF TGTGCCAGCAGTGCCTGGACAGCCCCAGATACGCAGTATTTT
. TRBJ1-5 TRBD1 TRBV27 CASSPSPGQVGMGQPQHF TGTGCCAGCAGCCCCTCCCCCGGACAGGTGGGGATGGGCCAGCCCCAGCATTTT
. TRBJ1-1 . TRBV28 CASKGLLGAEAFF TGTGCCAGCAAGGGGCTGCTAGGCGCTGAAGCTTTCTTT
. TRBJ1-1 . TRBV2 CASSEGGTEAFF TGTGCCAGCAGTGAGGGAGGCACTGAAGCTTTCTTT
once TRBJ1-6 . TRBV7-6 CASSSGPLGSYNSPLHF TGTGCCAGCAGCTCGGGACCTCTAGGGTCCTATAATTCACCCCTCCACTTT
. TRBJ2-6 . TRBV15 CATSRGGTGANVLTF TGTGCCACCAGCAGAGGGGGCACTGGGGCCAACGTCCTGACTTTC
. TRBJ2-7 TRBD2 TRBV14 CASSTSGTPYEQYF TGTGCCAGCAGTACAAGCGGGACCCCCTACGAGCAGTACTTC